This T cell receptor (beta chain) was recorded in a study of shared clonotypes between healthy human individuals (dated by TCRdb to about 2020). Looking at the study overall: The cohort comprised a couple of women and three men aged 18 to 49 years. For each donor, CD4 naive and CD4 memory were each run on three plates, CD8 naive on two plates, and CD8 memory on one plate. Blood TCR repertoires of a handful of healthy adults were deeply sequenced to estimate repertoire size and the extent of clonotype sharing between individuals. To increase sequencing depth and limit assay-specific biases, TCR repertoire library preparation and sequencing were carried out by different laboratories using diverse techniques. Between about 0.85 and 9.5 billion PBMCs per donor were obtained by leukapheresis.

With respect to this clone: What this receptor recognizes is not known. Base qualities are not at hand, and no much larger clone is one base apart.

Healthy HIV-negative adults with no recently reported acute infections or vaccinations were included as donors. Every donor was a Caucasian adult residing in Nashville, Tennessee, USA. CD4+ T cells were enriched through magnetic negative selection, after which naive cells were positively selected on CD45RA and the remaining negative fraction served as the memory subset. Blood was obtained by leukapheresis, after which PBMCs were separated by Ficoll-Histopaque density gradient centrifugation and cryopreserved in liquid nitrogen vapor phase. Analytical flow cytometry was used to check the purity and quantity of every magnetically sorted T cell population. From each sorted fraction, genomic DNA was isolated and quantified by UV absorbance on a Nanodrop 2000c. Using the deep immunoSEQ assay, multiplex PCR amplified TCR CDR3 regions from genomic DNA. Genomic DNA extracted from each cell subset was distributed evenly over all wells of several immunoSEQ 96-well plates, and each plate served as one replicate. For sorted subsets, roughly 200 ng of genomic DNA, equivalent to some 33,000 T cell genomes, went into each replicate PCR. Purified libraries were measured with a Qubit 3.0 fluorometer, size-checked on a Bioanalyzer 2100, and measured again with the KAPA Library Quantification kit. Every immunoSEQ 96-well plate was sequenced on a dedicated single-read 150-cycle Illumina NextSeq 550 flow cell. The published analysis was carried out like this. Because only junctional sequences without quality scores were contained in the immunoSEQ output, filtering matching that applied to full-length reads could not be performed. Sequences were annotated with PyIR, a Python wrapper for IgBLAST v1.9, using IMGT germline references to assign V/J genes and CDR3. Reads with weak V/J assignments (E-value above 1e-6), missing CDR3, stop codons, out-of-frame junctions, or ambiguous translated residues were removed. V3J clonotypes were defined as sequences sharing the same inferred V gene, J gene, and CDR3 amino acid sequence. The percentage overlap between two repertoires was calculated by dividing the number of shared unique clonotypes by the size of the smaller repertoire. Three approaches were used to assess repertoire richness: RTK rarefaction, the Chao1 estimator, and Recon v2.1 estimates of unobserved clonotypes. For all TCRbeta clonotypes obtained by the gDNA method from several donors, generation probabilities were computed with OLGA. This immuneACCESS table, as held by TCRdb, lists in-frame sequences with V and J called but not all clones. Of the missing ones, under half trace to an unresolved V gene in checked studies; the others have no known cause. V and J calls and clone size are given by that table; D and trimming were obtained from the DNA. A total of approximately 740,000 clones appear in this sample, roughly 70% of them only once. Less than 2% of the sample rests with the top ten.

Study-level results and caveats: Because the study included only a small number of donors, the genetic and exposure-history diversity represented was limited. Incomplete sequencing was indicated by rarefaction of sorted-subset datasets, despite the large sequencing depth. Only blood was sampled, and tissue TCR repertoires likely differ from those in blood. Naive subsets generally had larger estimated clonotype richness than memory subsets. Pairwise subsampling indicated that sequencing depth was expected to affect the degree of clonotype sharing among donors. Across a handful of donors, approximately 5% of naive CD4, more than 3% of naive CD8, approximately 2.5% of memory CD4, and 0.4% of memory CD8 clonotypes were shared. Clonotypes shared by all four sorted-subset donors showed higher generation probabilities than non-shared clonotypes.

The CDR1 and CDR2 encoded by the germline V gene (reference sequence) are SEHNR and FQNEAQ. V and J are truncated by 1 base and 8 bases respectively, leaving an intervening sequence of 18 bases. CDR3 length: 15 amino acids, cysteine to phenylalanine. Left in the record is the CDR3 DNA by itself, 45 bases read in frame from the first base. The receptor chain draws on TRBV7-9 and TRBJ2-7; a tentative D call is TRBD2 (6 bases match). This TCR came from a woman in her 30s in good health. The source material was memory CD4+ T cells sorted from blood. Read against the paper, the sample's cell subset or site label means: CD45RA-negative fraction. The CDR3 is CASSLGAPRGNQQYF. The sequence in DNA is TGTGCCAGCAGCTTAGGGGCCCCCCGGGGGAACCAGCAGTACTTC.